Each of the 25 T cell receptor beta chains below was sequenced from the same sample in a study of cytomegalovirus exposure and HLA in healthy donors. The PCR was carried out with 60 Vbeta primers and 13 Jbeta primers. Method: immunoSEQ multiplex PCR; TCRdb's copy keeps in-frame clones and lacks some. The specimen's table records about 130,000 clones. Sequenced sample: PBMCs. The receptors here all came from a woman in her sixties or seventies in good health and CMV-seronegative.

The V call is TRBV25-1, the J call TRBJ1-2; D unresolved. Trimming removed 1 base from V and 8 bases from J, with 11 bases in between. There are 13 residues in the CDR3. CDR1 and CDR2 (germline): MGHDK, SYGVNS. The CDR3 reads CASSESGAGGYTF. The CDR3 nucleotides are TGTGCCAGCAGTGAATCAGGTGCGGGGGGCTACACCTTC.

CDR3 sequence (DNA): TGTGCCAGTAGTAACCAGGGGGAAGCCTCCTACGAGCAGTACTTC. As protein: CASSNQGEASYEQYF. The chain joins TRBV19 to TRBJ2-7; 7 bases map to TRBD1. Per the germline V gene, CDR1 is LNHDA and CDR2 is SQIVND (reference sequence). Unmatched junction bases numbered 6, after V lost 4 bases and J lost 0 bases. This CDR3 region has 15 residues.

V is TRBV9 and J is TRBJ2-1; 12 nucleotides line up with TRBD2. CDR1 is SGDLS, CDR2 YYNGEE, per germline. Losses at the gene ends were 3 bases for V and 7 bases for J; bases not matched to a gene: 5. The CDR3 contains 15 residues. Written as DNA, the CDR3 is TGTGCCAGCAGCGCCCTAGCGGGGGGGCTGAATGAGCAGTTCTTC. This gives the protein CASSALAGGLNEQFF.

The V and J genes are TRBV5-1 and TRBJ1-4; no firm D call. The CDR3 sequence is 12 residues long. The germline CDR1 and CDR2 sequences are SGHRS and YFSETQ. The ends were cut back, 5 bases at V and 3 bases at J, with 5 bases in the middle. This CDR3 is CASSTPNEKLFF. CDR3 in DNA: TGCGCCAGCAGTACTCCTAATGAAAAACTGTTTTTT.

The chain links TRBV6-5 to TRBJ2-3; D not certain. With 7 bases removed from V and 5 bases from J, the gap between germline ends came to 13 bases. The germline V gene has CDR1 MNHEY and CDR2 SVGAGI. The CDR3 is 13 amino acids. The CDR3 is CASTLRAGDTQYF. In DNA, the CDR3 is TGTGCCAGCACCCTTAGAGCAGGAGATACGCAGTATTTT.

The chain is built from TRBV27 and TRBJ2-5; TRBD1 is a possible D gene (6 bases). The CDR3 contains 14 residues. The germline V gene has CDR1 MNHEY and CDR2 SMNVEV (reference sequence). Trimming shortened V by 5 bases and J by 0 bases, and 10 bases separated the two germline ends. The DNA for the CDR3 is TGTGCCAGCAGTGTGACAGGTTACCAAGAGACCCAGTACTTC. Its translation: CASSVTGYQETQYF.

J is TRBJ2-1 and V is TRBV7-9, with 8 bases fitting TRBD2. V lost 2 bases to trimming and J lost 3 bases; unmatched junction nucleotides: 3. Per the germline V gene, CDR1 is SEHNR and CDR2 is FQNEAQ (reference sequence). The CDR3 runs to 15 residues. DNA of the CDR3: TGTGCCAGCAGCTTAACGCGGGGGGACTACAATGAGCAGTTCTTC. Translation: CASSLTRGDYNEQFF. The variable domain in full, completed from reference TRBV7-9 and TRBJ2-1, reads DTGVSQNPRHKITKRGQNVTFRCDPISEHNRLYWYRQTLGQGPEFLTYFQNEAQLEKSRLLSDRFSAERPKGSFSTLEIQRTEQGDSAMYLCASSLTRGDYNEQFFGPGTRLTVL.

The V and J genes are TRBV5-4 and TRBJ1-1; TRBD1 is a possible D gene (5 bases). Germline V gives CDR1 SGHNT, CDR2 YYREEE (reference sequence). V lost 1 base and J 2 bases, leaving 9 bases between the germline ends. The CDR3 consists of 14 residues. The CDR3 coding sequence is TGTGCCAGCAGCTTGCAGGGAATTAACACTGAAGCTTTCTTT. The encoded protein is CASSLQGINTEAFF.

The chain recombines TRBV7-9 with TRBJ2-2; D gene uncertain. The CDR3 consists of 11 residues. Germline V gene data show CDR1 as SEHNR and CDR2 as FQNEAQ (reference sequence). The germline V and J ends were trimmed by 8 bases and 6 bases, with 7 bases remaining between them. CDR3: CASPYPGELFF. As DNA, the CDR3 is TGTGCCAGCCCCTACCCCGGGGAGCTGTTTTTT. The complete variable domain, with remaining parts taken from reference TRBV7-9 and TRBJ2-2, reads DTGVSQNPRHKITKRGQNVTFRCDPISEHNRLYWYRQTLGQGPEFLTYFQNEAQLEKSRLLSDRFSAERPKGSFSTLEIQRTEQGDSAMYLCASPYPGELFFGEGSRLTVL.

This rearrangement joins TRBV5-1 to TRBJ1-2; 7 nucleotides match TRBD1. With V trimmed by 4 bases and J by 6 bases, 12 bases remained unmatched. The CDR3 length is 15 residues. CDR1 and CDR2 from the germline V gene are SGHRS and YFSETQ. CDR3: CASSRRQGRMDGYTF. CDR3 nucleotide sequence: TGCGCCAGCAGCAGAAGACAGGGAAGGATGGATGGCTACACCTTC. Full variable domain (outside the CDR3, taken from reference TRBV5-1 and TRBJ1-2): KAGVTQTPRYLIKTRGQQVTLSCSPISGHRSVSWYQQTPGQGLQFLFEYFSETQRNKGNFPGRFSGRQFSNSRSEMNVSTLELGDSALYLCASSRRQGRMDGYTFGSGTRLTVV.

The V and J genes are TRBV5-6 and TRBJ2-3, with 9 bases fitting TRBD2. The length of the CDR3 is 16 residues. Germline CDR1 SGHDT, CDR2 YYEEEE. V gave up 3 bases and J gave up 2 bases; unmatched junction bases: 7. The CDR3 DNA reads TGTGCCAGCAGCTGGGGGGTAGCGGGAGCCACAGATACGCAGTATTTT. Its protein is CASSWGVAGATDTQYF.

The CDR3 DNA follows: TGTGCCAGCAGCCTACAGGGGTTGGGCAAAGAGACCCAGTACTTC. Translated, it gives CASSLQGLGKETQYF. V gene TRBV14 combines with J gene TRBJ2-5, with 7 bases matching TRBD1. The CDR3 length is 15 residues. V was clipped by 4 bases and J by 3 bases; unmatched bases: 8. Germline V gives CDR1 SGHDN, CDR2 FVKESK.

This chain joins TRBV29-1 and TRBJ2-1, with 12 bases lining up with TRBD1. V gave up 4 bases and J gave up 7 bases; unmatched junction bases: 5. Germline CDR1 reads SQVTM; CDR2 reads ANQGSEA. CDR3 size: 14 residues. The CDR3: CSVAGQGASNEQFF. In nucleotides, the CDR3 is TGCAGCGTTGCGGGACAGGGGGCGAGTAATGAGCAGTTCTTC.

The gene calls are TRBV11-2 and TRBJ1-2; 8 nucleotides line up with TRBD1. This CDR3 has 14 amino acids. V trimming: 6 bases; J trimming: 4 bases; junction bases outside the gene matches: 7. Germline V CDR1 and CDR2: SGHAT, FQNNGV. The CDR3 sequence is CASRKTGAGYGYTF. In nucleotides, the CDR3 is TGTGCCAGCAGAAAGACAGGGGCCGGCTATGGCTACACCTTC.

This chain links TRBV21-1 with TRBJ2-1; the D call in the table, TRBD1, was not verified against the DNA. TRBV21-1 is tagged as a pseudogene. The CDR3 runs to 16 residues. CDR3 sequence (DNA): TGTGCCAGCAGCAAAGACTCGACAGGGGAGATACATGAGCAGTTCTTC. The encoded protein is CASSKDSTGEIHEQFF.

Here the CDR3 reads CASSQQGNTEAFF. Here the CDR3 DNA reads TGTGCCAGCAGCCAACAGGGGAACACTGAAGCTTTCTTT. The chain is built from TRBV14 and TRBJ1-1, with a weak D call TRBD1 (5 bases). This CDR3 spans 13 amino acids. V was shortened by 2 bases and J by 1 base, with 5 bases between the two germline ends. Germline V gene sequence: CDR1 SGHDN, CDR2 FVKESK.

The J gene is TRBJ1-6, the V gene TRBV6-5; tentatively, D is TRBD1 (6 bases). V lost 6 bases to trimming and J lost 0 bases, with 12 bases between them. Germline CDR1 reads MNHEY; CDR2 reads SVGAGI. The CDR3 spans 16 residues. CDR3 in DNA: TGTGCCAGCAGGTACGGACAGAGCTCCTATAATTCACCCCTCCACTTT. Its translation: CASRYGQSSYNSPLHF.

The rearrangement uses TRBV6-4 and TRBJ2-1; D not resolved. The V end lost 5 bases, the J end lost 3 bases, and 14 bases lay between the germline ends. The CDR3 totals 15 residues. The V gene's germline CDR1 is MRHNA and CDR2 SNTAGT. CDR3 sequence reads: CASSNGDLGYNEQFF. CDR3 in DNA: TGTGCCAGCAGTAATGGCGACCTAGGCTACAATGAGCAGTTCTTC.

As for this clone: The same CDR3 can be traced to other DNA sequences in this sample. This chain connects TRBV7-2 to TRBJ2-7, with 9 bases identical to TRBD1. V shed 4 bases, J shed 4 bases, and the junction held 14 bases outside the gene matches. From germline, CDR1 is SGHTA and CDR2 FQGNSA. This CDR3 is built from 17 residues. The CDR3 bases are TGTGCCAGCAGCTCGGATAGATTCGGGACAGGGTCTTACGAGCAGTACTTC. Translating it yields CASSSDRFGTGSYEQYF.

This chain connects TRBV28 to TRBJ2-7; D is perhaps TRBD2 (5 bases). The CDR3 has 12 residues. Per the germline V gene, CDR1 is MDHEN and CDR2 is SYDVKM. The ends were cut back, 10 bases at V and 1 base at J, with 11 bases in the middle. CDR3 in DNA: TGTGCCACGGGATGGGCTTCCTACGAGCAGTACTTC. Its protein product is CATGWASYEQYF.

The V call is TRBV19, the J call TRBJ1-1; 9 bases are shared with TRBD1. V dropped 7 bases and J dropped 4; count of bases not matched to a gene: 7. The CDR3 totals 14 residues. Germline V gives CDR1 LNHDA, CDR2 SQIVND (reference sequence). The CDR3 DNA reads TGTGCCAGTACTACAGGGGGCTCGGGCACTGAAGCTTTCTTT. It yields the protein CASTTGGSGTEAFF.

Note on this clone: Distinct nucleotide sequences in the sample also encode this CDR3. The V and J genes are TRBV5-1 and TRBJ1-2, with D possibly matching TRBD1 (5 bases). Trimming took 4 bases from V and 4 from J, leaving 14 bases between them. This CDR3 comprises 14 residues. Looked up from germline, CDR1 is SGHRS and CDR2 is YFSETQ. CDR3 DNA sequence: TGCGCCAGCAGCCTGGATCGGGGGAGCTATGGCTACACCTTC. It encodes CASSLDRGSYGYTF.

The V and J genes are TRBV7-8 and TRBJ2-1; D is unclear. V was trimmed by 4 bases and J by 7 bases, leaving 5 bases between them. Germline V CDR1 and CDR2: SGHVS, FQNEAQ. The CDR3 contains 11 residues. The CDR3 spells CASSSPNEQFF. CDR3 DNA sequence: TGTGCCAGCAGCTCCCCTAATGAGCAGTTCTTC.

The chain carries TRBV14 and TRBJ2-2, with D unclear. CDR3 length equals 14 residues. Germline values: CDR1 SGHDN, CDR2 FVKESK. V gave up 4 bases and J gave up 2 bases, with 8 bases separating them. The CDR3: CASSPETNTGELFF. CDR3 DNA sequence: TGTGCCAGCAGCCCCGAGACAAACACCGGGGAGCTGTTTTTT. The full variable domain, rest sourced from reference TRBV14 and TRBJ2-2, is EAGVTQFPSHSVIEKGQTVTLRCDPISGHDNLYWYRRVMGKEIKFLLHFVKESKQDESGMPNNRFLAERTGGTYSTLKVQPAELEDSGVYFCASSPETNTGELFFGEGSRLTVL.

J is TRBJ2-3 and V is TRBV7-9, with TRBD2 identical over 14 bases. Germline trimming cut 4 bases from V and 3 bases from J; bases unmatched to any gene: 6. This CDR3 is 17 amino acids long. In germline, CDR1 is SEHNR, CDR2 FQNEAQ (reference sequence). This CDR3 reads CASSSGLAGVGTDTQYF. The CDR3 nucleotides are TGTGCCAGCAGCTCGGGACTAGCGGGAGTTGGTACAGATACGCAGTATTTT.